This TCR beta chain was recorded in a study of T cells in Graves' hyperthyroidism and ophthalmopathy. General study results and limits: Most thyroid clonotypes expanded above 0.001 were also detected in blood. Ophthalmopathy was predicted by the model a median of about six months ahead of onset.

Pregnant or lactating patients were excluded, as were those with uncontrolled infection or other autoimmune disease. The germline V gene has CDR1 KGHSH and CDR2 LQKENI. J gave up 3 bases and V 4 bases, and 2 bases lay outside the gene matches. The CDR3 totals 14 residues. There are many counts of this clonotype. The antigen remains undetermined. Amplified TCR beta CDR3 regions derived from RNA transcripts. Using the HTBI primer set, a first-round RT-PCR was run on the TCR CDR3. TCRdb used MiXCR to reprocess the multiplex PCR reads, holding one entry per CDR3 protein. Among 350,000 to 400,000 distinct CDR3 sequences, over 15% were seen once, and the ten largest hold about 4%.

The chain joins TRBV18 to TRBJ1-2; 10 bases map to TRBD1. Material: blood. The receptor comes from a woman in her late teens or twenties with Graves' hyperthyroidism. CDR3 in amino acids: CASSLGTGDYGYTF. In nucleotides, the CDR3 is TGTGCCAGCTCACTCGGGACAGGGGACTATGGCTACACCTTC.